Below are 27 T cell receptor beta chains sequenced from a single sample in a study of cytomegalovirus exposure and HLA in healthy donors. The PCR was carried out with 60 Vbeta primers and 13 Jbeta primers. The repertoire was sequenced with immunoSEQ multiplex PCR; TCRdb's copy has only in-frame clones and lacks some. The sample carries 150,000 to 200,000 clones, 80% to 85% recorded once. The sequenced material came from PBMCs. These receptors were taken from a middle-aged woman in good health and CMV-seronegative.

This clone was observed a single time. The CDR3 bases are TGTGCCAGCAGCCCCATTACCGGGAGCACCTACAATGAGCAGTTCTTC. As protein: CASSPITGSTYNEQFF. The rearrangement joins TRBV5-4 to TRBJ2-1; D might be TRBD2 (6 bases). The ends were cut back, 4 bases at V and 2 bases at J, with 16 bases in the middle. The CDR3 covers 16 residues. Germline V gene lookup returns CDR1 SGHNT and CDR2 YYREEE (reference sequence).

V gene TRBV5-1 combines with J gene TRBJ2-1, with a possible D match to TRBD2 (7 bases). This CDR3 has 15 amino acids. Germline-derived CDR1 and CDR2 are SGHRS and YFSETQ. Trimming shortened V by 2 bases and J by 6 bases, and 15 bases separated the two germline ends. DNA of the CDR3: TGCGCCAGCAGCTTAGGGTCGGGGGGCGGCAATGAGCAGTTCTTC. Amino acids: CASSLGSGGGNEQFF.

This sequence joins TRBV7-2 and TRBJ1-2, with D hard to call. Germline loops: CDR1 SGHTA, CDR2 FQGNSA. The CDR3 length is 14 residues. V was pared by 1 base and J by 1 base, with 7 bases between. CDR3: CASSLGVNNYGYTF. The CDR3 coding sequence is TGTGCCAGCAGCTTAGGAGTCAATAACTATGGCTACACCTTC.

The gene calls are TRBV6-5 and TRBJ2-1; tentatively, D is TRBD1 (6 bases). Trimming removed 6 bases at V and 8 bases at J, with 20 bases between. CDR3 size: 15 residues. Looked up from germline, CDR1 is MNHEY and CDR2 is SVGAGI. The CDR3 is CASSQDSWVVDEQFF. CDR3 nucleotide sequence: TGTGCCAGCAGCCAGGACAGTTGGGTTGTGGATGAGCAGTTCTTC.

This chain uses TRBV5-4 with TRBJ2-1; 10 nucleotides match TRBD1. Germline CDR1 SGHNT, CDR2 YYREEE (reference sequence). The CDR3 has 15 residues. V trimming: 4 bases; J trimming: 2 bases; junction bases outside the gene matches: 3. In nucleotides, the CDR3 is TGTGCCAGCAGCCGGGACAGGGGCACCTACAATGAGCAGTTCTTC. Protein: CASSRDRGTYNEQFF.

V and J are TRBV9 and TRBJ2-3; 9 nucleotides agree with TRBD1. This CDR3 has 16 amino acids. CDR1 and CDR2 from the germline V gene are SGDLS and YYNGEE. The J segment lost 5 bases and the V segment lost 0 bases, leaving 7 bases of the junction unmatched. CDR3 loop: CASSVVTGGGGDTQYF. The DNA of the CDR3 is TGTGCCAGCAGCGTAGTCACAGGGGGCGGGGGAGATACGCAGTATTTT.

As regards this clone: One end of the junction fails to match germline, which may point to a read error. This chain joins TRBV14 and TRBJ2-7; 12 bases align to TRBD2. The CDR3 runs to 15 residues. CDR1 is SGHDN, CDR2 FVKESK, per germline. The CDR3 DNA reads TGTGCCGGCAGCACTAGACTAGCGGGAGTGGGCGAGCAGTACTTC. Translated: CAGSTRLAGVGEQYF.

The V gene is TRBV7-8, the J gene TRBJ2-1, with a tentative D call TRBD1 (5 bases). The germline V and J ends were trimmed by 4 bases and 4 bases, with 23 bases remaining between them. Germline V CDR1 and CDR2: SGHVS, FQNEAQ. The CDR3 sequence is 18 residues long. In nucleotides, the CDR3 is TGTGCCAGCAGCTCCTGGGGCCCCCCTAAGGTCCCGTACAATGAGCAGTTCTTC. Translating it yields CASSSWGPPKVPYNEQFF.

The V and J genes are TRBV6-5 and TRBJ2-4, with a possible D match to TRBD1 (6 bases). V was cut by 0 bases and J by 15 bases, with 18 bases left in between. In germline, CDR1 is MNHEY, CDR2 SVGAGI. The CDR3 runs to 14 residues. CDR3 residues: CASSYSQGLRVMYF. CDR3 nucleotide sequence: TGTGCCAGCAGTTACTCACAGGGTCTTAGGGTGATGTACTTC.

The chain couples TRBV6-4 to TRBJ2-1, with no clear D. The CDR3 runs 15 residues. Germline assignment: CDR1 MRHNA and CDR2 SNTAGT. The V end was cut by 5 bases, the J end by 3 bases, with 14 bases between. Here the CDR3 reads CASSRSFPDYNEQFF. In DNA, the CDR3 is TGTGCCAGCAGTCGGTCGTTCCCCGACTACAATGAGCAGTTCTTC.

The chain recombines TRBV18 with TRBJ1-2, with D maybe TRBD1 (5 bases). The CDR3 runs to 18 residues. Trimming stripped 2 bases from V and 4 bases from J, with 23 bases between. Looked up from germline, CDR1 is KGHSH and CDR2 is LQKENI. This CDR3 reads CASSPFRQRDGIFYGYTF. Written as DNA, the CDR3 is TGTGCCAGCTCACCATTTCGACAGCGAGACGGTATCTTCTATGGCTACACCTTC.

CDR3 sequence reads: CASSEVGGWRTEAFF. DNA of the CDR3: TGTGCCAGCAGTGAAGTGGGAGGTTGGAGGACTGAAGCTTTCTTT. This rearrangement joins TRBV2 to TRBJ1-1; D ambiguous. Germline loops: CDR1 SNHLY, CDR2 FYNNEI. The germline V and J ends were trimmed by 1 base and 5 bases, with 14 bases remaining between them. The CDR3 runs to 15 residues.

The chain uses TRBV25-1 and TRBJ2-7, with 7 bases identical to TRBD1. V trimming: 8 bases; J trimming: 2 bases; junction bases outside the gene matches: 0. The CDR3 runs to 11 residues. Germline CDR1 reads MGHDK; CDR2 reads SYGVNS. CDR3 residues: CASGQAYEQYV. CDR3 coding DNA: TGTGCCAGCGGACAGGCCTACGAGCAGTACGTC.

There are a few counts of this clone. V gene TRBV10-3 combines with J gene TRBJ1-3; TRBD1 aligns across 8 bases. The germline V gene has CDR1 ENHRY and CDR2 SYGVKD. Trimming cost V 0 bases and J 6 bases; bases outside gene matches: 4. The CDR3 totals 15 residues. This CDR3 reads CAISESRGRENTIYF. For the CDR3, the DNA is TGTGCCATCAGTGAGTCCAGGGGGCGCGAAAACACCATATATTTT.

The chain recombines TRBV7-8 with TRBJ2-7, with a possible D match to TRBD2 (5 bases). CDR3 length: 14 residues. V was shortened by 5 bases and J by 2 bases, with 13 bases between the two germline ends. Germline CDR1 SGHVS, CDR2 FQNEAQ. The DNA for the CDR3 is TGTGCCAGCAGCCCAGTTGCGGGCCCCTACGAGCAGTACGTC. The encoded protein is CASSPVAGPYEQYV.

A single count supports this clone. The rearrangement links TRBV18 to TRBJ2-3; 10 positions agree with TRBD2. V shed 0 bases and J 1 base; nucleotides not matched to a gene: 10. The CDR3 totals 19 residues. Germline assignment: CDR1 KGHSH and CDR2 LQKENI. The CDR3 DNA sequence: TGTGCCAGCTCACCACCGTGGGGAACTAGCGGGATCGGCACAGATACGCAGTATTTT. Protein product: CASSPPWGTSGIGTDTQYF.

V gene TRBV6-5 combines with J gene TRBJ2-7; perhaps TRBD1 as D (6 bases). The V gene lost 6 bases and the J gene lost 3 bases, with 15 bases spanning the gap. The CDR3 sequence is 14 residues long. Per the germline V gene, CDR1 is MNHEY and CDR2 is SVGAGI. CDR3 in amino acids: CASSRSQGSYEQYV. Written as DNA, the CDR3 is TGTGCCAGCAGCCGATCACAGGGAAGCTACGAGCAGTACGTC.

This chain links TRBV29-1 with TRBJ1-1; TRBD1 aligns across 7 bases. The junction had 9 bases not matched to a gene; V was cut back by 4 bases and J by 7 bases. There are 13 residues in the CDR3. In germline, CDR1 is SQVTM, CDR2 ANQGSEA. This CDR3 is CSVGRGPAIEAFF. In DNA, the CDR3 is TGCAGCGTTGGGAGGGGGCCGGCGATTGAAGCTTTCTTT.

Note on this clone: The CDR3 does not close with the conserved phenylalanine or tryptophan, likely indicating a read error. The chain links TRBV6-5 to TRBJ2-7; D is uncertain. Germline V gene sequence: CDR1 MNHEY, CDR2 SVGAGI. The CDR3 runs 14 residues. V lost 0 bases to trimming and J lost 7 bases, with 13 bases between them. The CDR3 protein is CASSYSGPGREQYL. The CDR3 DNA reads as TGTGCCAGCAGTTACTCCGGACCCGGAAGGGAGCAGTACCTC.

This clone was picked up a small number of times. The chain recombines TRBV15 with TRBJ1-3; D gene ambiguous. This CDR3 spans 15 amino acids. The V gene's germline CDR1 is LNHNV and CDR2 YYDKDF (reference sequence). V shed 0 bases and J shed 4 bases, with 10 bases lying between them. CDR3 loop: CATSRDLDPGNTIYF. The CDR3, as DNA: TGTGCCACCAGCAGAGACCTAGACCCCGGAAACACCATATATTTT.

V usage is TRBV9 and J usage is TRBJ2-5, with 11 bases fitting TRBD2. The J call may be faulty, since TRBJ2-7 better matches the DNA end. The CDR3 is 17 residues long. Germline lookup yields CDR1 SGDLS and CDR2 YYNGEE. CDR3 protein: CASSVDPPSGGFYEQYF. Written as DNA, the CDR3 is TGTGCCAGCAGCGTAGACCCACCTAGCGGGGGGTTCTACGAGCAGTACTTC.

The chain employs TRBV6-1 and TRBJ1-6; a weak D match, TRBD1 (6 bases). Trimming removed 5 bases at V and 5 bases at J, with 13 bases between. Germline V gene data show CDR1 as MNHNS and CDR2 as SASEGT. CDR3 size: 15 residues. For the CDR3, the DNA is TGTGCCAGCAGTCGAGGCAGGGGCGATAATTCACCCCTCCACTTT. Its translation is CASSRGRGDNSPLHF.

The V gene is TRBV13, the J gene TRBJ1-2; the D gene is possibly TRBD1 (6 bases). The germline V and J ends were trimmed by 0 bases and 7 bases, with 6 bases remaining between them. The CDR3 loop spans 12 amino acids. Germline V gives CDR1 PRHDT, CDR2 FYEKMQ (reference sequence). This CDR3 is CASSLGGGGYTF. CDR3 bases: TGTGCCAGCAGCTTAGGAGGGGGTGGCTACACCTTC.

The gene calls are TRBV7-2 and TRBJ2-7; a weak D match, TRBD2 (6 bases). The V and J ends lost 1 base and 0 bases respectively, with 10 bases between them. The CDR3 is 15 residues long. Germline lookup yields CDR1 SGHTA and CDR2 FQGNSA. CDR3 in amino acids: CASSLVGGNSYEQYV. In nucleotides, the CDR3 is TGTGCCAGCAGCTTAGTGGGCGGGAACTCCTACGAGCAGTACGTC.

About this clone itself: The junction and the germline gene differ at one end; a read error may be behind it. The chain uses TRBV6-5 and TRBJ1-5; 8 nucleotides match TRBD1. Germline V gives CDR1 MNHEY, CDR2 SVGAGI. The CDR3 has 14 amino acids. The CDR3: CASSRTGINPPQHF. DNA of the CDR3: TGTGCCAGCAGCCGGACAGGGATTAATCCGCCCCAGCATTTT.

The chain combines TRBV4-1 with TRBJ2-5; 8 bases map to TRBD2. The DNA end favors TRBJ2-7, so the J call may be wrong. The germline V gene encodes CDR1 MGHRA and CDR2 YSYEKL. The CDR3 runs to 16 residues. This chain's CDR3 is CASSQVGNSGAYEQYF. DNA for the CDR3: TGCGCCAGCAGCCAAGTAGGTAATAGCGGGGCCTACGAGCAGTACTTC.

The chain is built from TRBV4-1 and TRBJ1-2; 9 nucleotides agree with TRBD1. V gave up 0 bases and J gave up 4 bases; unmatched junction bases: 3. The CDR3 is made up of 15 amino acids. Germline V gene sequence: CDR1 MGHRA, CDR2 YSYEKL. CDR3: CASSQETGGSYGYTF. In DNA form, the CDR3 reads TGCGCCAGCAGCCAAGAAACAGGGGGCTCCTATGGCTACACCTTC.